The text below deals with one T cell receptor beta chain. This sample was included in a study of cytomegalovirus exposure and HLA in healthy donors. Germline V gene sequence: CDR1 MGHRA, CDR2 YSYEKL. The CDR3 length is 16 residues. V was clipped by 0 bases and J by 9 bases, with 15 bases between them. The study ran its PCR with 60 Vbeta and 13 Jbeta primers. The table came from immunoSEQ multiplex PCR; TCRdb's copy has only in-frame clones and leaves some out. The table lists 100,000 to 150,000 clones, roughly 77% of them singletons. The sequencing input was PBMCs. The chain couples TRBV4-1 to TRBJ1-6; D gene uncertain. This TCR was sampled from a man aged 40-50 years in good health and CMV-seronegative. The CDR3 DNA is TGCGCCAGCAGCCAAGATCTGGCAGGCCTCGGTTCACCCCTCCACTTT. This codes for CASSQDLAGLGSPLHF.